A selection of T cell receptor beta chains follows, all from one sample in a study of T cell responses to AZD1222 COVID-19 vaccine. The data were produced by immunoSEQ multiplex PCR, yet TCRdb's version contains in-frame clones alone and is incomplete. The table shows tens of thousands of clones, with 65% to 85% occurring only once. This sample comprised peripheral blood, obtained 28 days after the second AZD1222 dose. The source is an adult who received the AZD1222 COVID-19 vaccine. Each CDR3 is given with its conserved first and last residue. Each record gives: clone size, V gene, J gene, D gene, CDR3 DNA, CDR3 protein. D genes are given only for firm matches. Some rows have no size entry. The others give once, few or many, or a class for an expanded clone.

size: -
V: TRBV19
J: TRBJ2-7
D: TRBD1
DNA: TGTGCCAGTACCCCCGGGACAGGAGATAACTACGAGCAGTACTTC
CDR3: CASTPGTGDNYEQYF

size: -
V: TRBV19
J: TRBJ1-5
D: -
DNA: TGTGCCAGTAGTATAGAAGGGACGAGCAATCAGCCCCAGCATTTT
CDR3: CASSIEGTSNQPQHF

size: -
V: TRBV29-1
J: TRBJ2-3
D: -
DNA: TGCAGCGTGGATTTTACATGGGCAGATACGCAGTATTTT
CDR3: CSVDFTWADTQYF

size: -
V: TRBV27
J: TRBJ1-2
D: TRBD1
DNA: TGTGCCAGCAGTACCGGACAGGGGCGCTTTAACTATGGCTACACCTTC
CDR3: CASSTGQGRFNYGYTF

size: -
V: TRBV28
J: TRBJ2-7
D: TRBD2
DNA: TGTGCCAGCAGTTTATCTACTAGCGGGAGCTCCTACGAGCAGTACTTC
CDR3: CASSLSTSGSSYEQYF

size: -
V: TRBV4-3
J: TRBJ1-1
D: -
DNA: TGCGCCAGCAGCTTTTTTAGGAACACTGAAGCTTTCTTT
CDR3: CASSFFRNTEAFF

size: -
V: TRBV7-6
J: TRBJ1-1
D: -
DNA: TGTGCTGTACAGAACACTGAAGCTTTCTTT
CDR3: CAVQNTEAFF

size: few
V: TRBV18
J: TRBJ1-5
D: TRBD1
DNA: TGTGCCAGCTCGGCCGGGACAGGCATCAATCAGCCCCAGCATTTT
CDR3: CASSAGTGINQPQHF

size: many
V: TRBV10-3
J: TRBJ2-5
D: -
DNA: TGTGCCATCAGTGATTCTGAGACCCAGTACTTC
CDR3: CAISDSETQYF

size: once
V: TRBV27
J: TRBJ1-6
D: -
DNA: TGTGCCAGCAGCACCGTAGTAAATTCACCCCTCCACTTT
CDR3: CASSTVVNSPLHF

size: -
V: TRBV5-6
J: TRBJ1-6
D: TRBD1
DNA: TGTGCCAGCAGCTTACGGACAGGGGGCCATTCACCCCTCCACTTT
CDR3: CASSLRTGGHSPLHF

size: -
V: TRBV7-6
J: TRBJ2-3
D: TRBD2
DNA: TGTGCCAGCAGCTCCTACCTAGGGGCGGGAGGGAGCACAGATACGCAGTATTTT
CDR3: CASSSYLGAGGSTDTQYF

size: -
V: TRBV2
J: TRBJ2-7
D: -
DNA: TGTGCCAGCATAGGGGGGAGCTCCTACGAGCAGTACTTC
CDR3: CASIGGSSYEQYF

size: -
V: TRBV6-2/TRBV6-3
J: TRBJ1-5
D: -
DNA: TGTGCCAGCAGCTCCTCCTATAGGGGCAATCAGCCCCAGCATTTT
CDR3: CASSSSYRGNQPQHF

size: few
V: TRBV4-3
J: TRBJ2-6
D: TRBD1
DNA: TGCGCCAGCAGCCAAGAAGGACAGGGAGGTTCTGGGGCCAACGTCCTGACTTTC
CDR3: CASSQEGQGGSGANVLTF

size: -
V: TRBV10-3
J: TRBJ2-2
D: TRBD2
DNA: TGTGCCATCTCCTCGGGACCCCCGAGACCGGGACTAGCGGGAGGGCGCACCGGGGAGCTGTTTTTT
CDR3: CAISSGPPRPGLAGGRTGELFF

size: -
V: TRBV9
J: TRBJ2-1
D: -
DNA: TGTGCCAGCAGCGTACAGGGAGGCTCCTACAATGAGCAGTTCTTC
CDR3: CASSVQGGSYNEQFF

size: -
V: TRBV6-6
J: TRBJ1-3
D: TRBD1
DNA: TGTGCCAGCAGAAGGACAGGGGCTGGAAACACCATATATTTT
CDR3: CASRRTGAGNTIYF

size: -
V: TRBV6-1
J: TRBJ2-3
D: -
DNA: TGTGCCAGCAGTGAACTGAACGGGATGGTGACAGATACGCAGTATTTT
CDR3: CASSELNGMVTDTQYF

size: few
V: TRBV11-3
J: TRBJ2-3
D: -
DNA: TGTGCCAGCAGCCCAAGGGGGGGCACAGATACGCAGTATTTT
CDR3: CASSPRGGTDTQYF

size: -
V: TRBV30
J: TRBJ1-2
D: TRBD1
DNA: TGTGCCTGGAGCAGGGACAGCCTAGGGATTGGCTACACCTTC
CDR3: CAWSRDSLGIGYTF

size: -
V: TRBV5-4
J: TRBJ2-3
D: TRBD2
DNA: TGTGCCAGCAGCTTAAGGACTAGCGGCGGCACAGATACGCAGTATTTT
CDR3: CASSLRTSGGTDTQYF

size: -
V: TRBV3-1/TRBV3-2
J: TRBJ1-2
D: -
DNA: TGTGCCAGCAGCCAAGTTATGGGGCGAGGTCTAAGCTATGGCTACACCTTC
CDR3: CASSQVMGRGLSYGYTF

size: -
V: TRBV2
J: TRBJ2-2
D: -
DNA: TGTGCCAGCAGTCAAACAGGGCAGCGGAACACCGGGGAGCTGTTTTTT
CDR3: CASSQTGQRNTGELFF

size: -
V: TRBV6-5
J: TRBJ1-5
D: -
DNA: TGTGCCAGCAGTTACTCGATTAGCAATCAGCCCCAGCATTTT
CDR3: CASSYSISNQPQHF

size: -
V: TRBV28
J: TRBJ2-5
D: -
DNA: TGTGCCAGCAGTTTAGTAGGTCAAGAGACCCAGTACTTC
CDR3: CASSLVGQETQYF

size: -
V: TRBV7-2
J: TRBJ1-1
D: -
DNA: TGTGCCAGCAGCTTATCGAGGATGAACACTGAAGCTTTCTTT
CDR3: CASSLSRMNTEAFF

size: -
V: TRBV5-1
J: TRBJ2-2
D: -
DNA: TGCGCCAGCAGTCTCTCTGGCCGAGTCTCTGGGGAGCTGTTTTTT
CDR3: CASSLSGRVSGELFF

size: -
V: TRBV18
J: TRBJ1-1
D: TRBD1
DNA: TGTGCCAGCTCACCCAGACCCGGGACAGGAGCAACTGAAGCTTTCTTT
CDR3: CASSPRPGTGATEAFF

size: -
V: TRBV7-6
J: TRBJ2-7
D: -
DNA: TGTGCCAGCAGCTTAGAGACCCGAGTTAGCTTC
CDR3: CASSLETRVSF

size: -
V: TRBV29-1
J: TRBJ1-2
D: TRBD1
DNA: TGCAGCTCTCGGACAGGGCCAAACTATGGCTACACCTTC
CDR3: CSSRTGPNYGYTF

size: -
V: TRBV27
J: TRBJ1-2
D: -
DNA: TGTGCCAGCAGTTTAATAGGGGGGTCTGGCTACACCTTC
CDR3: CASSLIGGSGYTF

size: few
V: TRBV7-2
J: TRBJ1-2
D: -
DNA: TGTGCCAGCAGCTACAATCCCCTATCTCAAGGCTATGGCTACACCTTC
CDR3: CASSYNPLSQGYGYTF

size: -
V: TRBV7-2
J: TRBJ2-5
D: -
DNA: TGTGCCAGCAGCTTAGTATCGGGGGATACGGAGACCCAGTACTTC
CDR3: CASSLVSGDTETQYF

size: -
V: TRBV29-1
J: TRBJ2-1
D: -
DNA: TGCAGCGTTGAAGCCGGTACCAATGAGCAGTTCTTC
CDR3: CSVEAGTNEQFF

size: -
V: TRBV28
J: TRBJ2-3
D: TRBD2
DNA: TGTGCCAGCAGTTTATGGGGTAGCGGGAGTGGAAGAGATACGCAGTATTTT
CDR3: CASSLWGSGSGRDTQYF

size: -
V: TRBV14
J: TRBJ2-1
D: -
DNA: TGTGCCAGCAGCCAGTTTAGGGTTGACTGGTTCAATGAGCAGTTCTTC
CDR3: CASSQFRVDWFNEQFF

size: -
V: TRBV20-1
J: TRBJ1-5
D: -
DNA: TGCAGTGCTAGTTTTTCCAATCAGCCCCAGCATTTT
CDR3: CSASFSNQPQHF

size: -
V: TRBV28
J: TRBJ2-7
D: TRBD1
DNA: TGTGCCAGCAGTTTATATGGGACAGGGGGGGAAGACGAGCAGTACTTC
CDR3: CASSLYGTGGEDEQYF

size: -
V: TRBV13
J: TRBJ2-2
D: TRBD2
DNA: TGTGCCAGCAGCTTAATCGCTAGCGGGTACACCGGGGAGCTGTTTTTT
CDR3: CASSLIASGYTGELFF